This T cell receptor beta chain emerged from a study of response to subunit inactivated influenza vaccine. MiXCR, applied by TCRdb to the RT-PCR reads, yields one record per CDR3 protein. The sample shows roughly 760,000 distinct CDR3 sequences, about 20% of them seen only once. The CDR3 runs to 12 residues. Germline values: CDR1 DFQATT, CDR2 SNEGSKA (reference sequence). Trimming removed 2 bases from V and 4 bases from J, with 8 bases in between. The study, taken as a whole, reports: Seasonal influenza vaccination, on each occasion, was suggested by the authors to recruit few new T cells.

As regards this clonotype: Its antigen is as yet unknown.

V is TRBV20-1 and J is TRBJ1-2; D is unclear. Source: PBMCs from blood, taken more than 4 days after vaccination. The receptor comes from a man aged 45-65 years who received an inactivated influenza vaccine. CDR3 sequence: CSARYNAYGYTF. The CDR3 DNA reads as TGCAGTGCTAGATACAACGCCTATGGCTACACCTTC.